The 27 T cell receptor beta chains reported below all come from one sample, sequenced in a study of cytotoxic CD8 clonotypes in ibrutinib-treated CLL. Profiled with immunoSEQ multiplex PCR; TCRdb holds only in-frame clones, not every one. Among about 140,000 clones listed, 80% were seen once. The sample in question was PBMCs, obtained after 36 months of ibrutinib treatment. Receptor source: a human donor with chronic lymphocytic leukemia.

This clone was found a few times. The chain joins TRBV9 to TRBJ2-3, with 9 nucleotides matching TRBD1. J was trimmed by 1 base and V by 3 bases; bases with no gene match: 6. This CDR3 comprises 16 residues. Germline loops: CDR1 SGDLS, CDR2 YYNGEE. In DNA, the CDR3 is TGTGCCAGCAGCGAAACAGGGGGCGATGGCACAGATACGCAGTATTTT. Translated: CASSETGGDGTDTQYF.

Here the CDR3 reads CASSERGDRRETQYF. The DNA for the CDR3 is TGTGCCAGCAGTGAGAGAGGGGACCGCAGGGAGACCCAGTACTTC. The chain carries TRBV6-1 and TRBJ2-5; perhaps D is TRBD1 or TRBD2 (5 bases each). Trimming removed 3 bases from V and 5 bases from J, with 16 bases in between. CDR3 size: 15 residues. Per the germline V gene, CDR1 is MNHNS and CDR2 is SASEGT.

The chain couples TRBV11-2 to TRBJ1-1; D not certain. The ends were cut back, 5 bases at V and 0 bases at J, with 25 bases in the middle. Germline lookup yields CDR1 SGHAT and CDR2 FQNNGV. CDR3 length equals 19 residues. DNA for the CDR3: TGTGCCAGCAGCCACCCGAACAAGGCGAGAGGGTGGTTGAACACTGAAGCTTTCTTT. It translates to CASSHPNKARGWLNTEAFF.

This rearrangement joins TRBV5-1 to TRBJ2-5; tentative D call: TRBD1 (6 bases). Trimming shortened V by 3 bases and J by 0 bases, and 33 bases separated the two germline ends. Germline CDR1 is SGHRS and CDR2 is YFSETQ. CDR3 length equals 22 residues. CDR3 residues: CASSSPGHRSIRSELYQETQYF. CDR3 DNA sequence: TGCGCCAGCAGCTCTCCGGGACACCGGAGCATACGGTCCGAGCTGTACCAAGAGACCCAGTACTTC.

The gene calls are TRBV25-1 and TRBJ2-1; 11 positions agree with TRBD2. The CDR3 length is 15 residues. Germline CDR1 is MGHDK and CDR2 is SYGVNS. Trimming at V came to 6 bases and at J to 8 bases, leaving 9 bases not matched to a gene. Here the CDR3 DNA reads TGTGCCAGCAGCGTCCTAGCGGGAGGCGGTGATGAGCAGTTCTTC. Its translation: CASSVLAGGGDEQFF.

The chain uses TRBV28 and TRBJ1-5; TRBD1 agrees at 10 bases. The CDR3 loop spans 14 amino acids. The V gene end was trimmed by 6 bases and the J gene end by 4 bases; junction bases not matched to a gene: 3. The V gene's germline CDR1 is MDHEN and CDR2 SYDVKM. The CDR3 DNA follows: TGTGCCAGCAGCTCGGGACAGGGGAATCAGCCCCAGCATTTT. Amino acid sequence: CASSSGQGNQPQHF. The complete variable domain, with remaining parts taken from reference TRBV28 and TRBJ1-5, reads DVKVTQSSRYLVKRTGEKVFLECVQDMDHENMFWYRQDPGLGLRLIYFSYDVKMKEKGDIPEGYSVSREKKERFSLILESASTNQTSMYLCASSSGQGNQPQHFGDGTRLSIL.

CDR3 loop: CASSQDFNRGHYEQYF. In DNA, the CDR3 is TGCGCCAGCAGCCAAGATTTTAACAGGGGCCACTACGAGCAGTACTTC. The chain is built from TRBV4-1 and TRBJ2-7; 7 nucleotides align to TRBD1. CDR3 size: 16 residues. Per the germline V gene, CDR1 is MGHRA and CDR2 is YSYEKL. V shed 0 bases and J 3 bases; nucleotides not matched to a gene: 8.

This clone was seen more than once but under ten times. The chain is built from TRBV6-5 and TRBJ1-1, with TRBD1 matching over 7 bases. Germline V gene sequence: CDR1 MNHEY, CDR2 SVGAGI. CDR3 length: 15 amino acids. V shed 7 bases, J shed 4 bases, and the junction held 12 bases outside the gene matches. The CDR3 sequence: CASKRRSGGGTEAFF. The DNA for the CDR3 is TGTGCCAGCAAACGCAGGTCAGGGGGTGGCACTGAAGCTTTCTTT.

This chain joins TRBV16 and TRBJ1-1; unclear D gene. From germline, CDR1 is KGHSY and CDR2 FQNENV. The V end lost 4 bases, the J end lost 3 bases, and 9 bases lay between the germline ends. The length of the CDR3 is 13 residues. The CDR3 reads CASSPGRHTEAFF. DNA for the CDR3: TGTGCCAGCAGCCCCGGACGGCACACTGAAGCTTTCTTT.

This clone has just one count. The chain recombines TRBV19 with TRBJ1-5; TRBD1 might be the D (5 bases). Trimming took off 1 base at V and 2 bases at J, with 15 bases between the two ends. This CDR3 has 17 amino acids. Germline CDR1 reads LNHDA; CDR2 reads SQIVND (reference sequence). The CDR3 here is CASSIVGGDGGNQPQHF. In nucleotides, the CDR3 is TGTGCCAGTAGTATAGTGGGAGGGGATGGGGGCAATCAGCCCCAGCATTTT.

CDR3 in amino acids: CASRDVNNQPQHF. The DNA for the CDR3 is TGTGCCAGCCGGGACGTCAACAATCAGCCCCAGCATTTT. V gene TRBV27 combines with J gene TRBJ1-5; TRBD1 might be the D (5 bases). V lost 8 bases to trimming and J lost 3 bases, with 11 bases between them. The length of the CDR3 is 13 residues. From germline, CDR1 is MNHEY and CDR2 SMNVEV (reference sequence).

Worth noting for this clone: The junction does not match germline at one end; this may be a read error. The V gene is TRBV6-5, the J gene TRBJ2-5; D unclear. CDR1 and CDR2 from the germline V gene are MNHEY and SVGAGI. The CDR3 runs 11 residues. The CDR3 DNA sequence: TGTGCCAGCAGTCACTCGGAGACCCAGTACTTC. It translates to CASSHSETQYF.

J is TRBJ2-5 and V is TRBV30, with no clear D. The CDR3 is 12 amino acids. Trimming left V 2 bases short and J 2 bases short, with 6 bases between. CDR1 and CDR2 (germline): GTSNPN, SVGIG (reference sequence). The chain's CDR3 is CAWSYGQETQYF. DNA for the CDR3: TGTGCCTGGAGTTATGGTCAAGAGACCCAGTACTTC.

This chain links TRBV28 with TRBJ2-7; TRBD1 or TRBD2 may be the D gene (5 bases each). CDR3 length: 14 residues. Germline lookup yields CDR1 MDHEN and CDR2 SYDVKM. Trimming left V 5 bases short and J 2 bases short, with 13 bases between. The CDR3 reads CASSNRGYPYEQYF. For the CDR3, the DNA is TGTGCCAGCAGTAATCGGGGCTATCCCTACGAGCAGTACTTC. Together with reference TRBV28 and TRBJ2-7, the CDR3 gives the full variable domain: DVKVTQSSRYLVKRTGEKVFLECVQDMDHENMFWYRQDPGLGLRLIYFSYDVKMKEKGDIPEGYSVSREKKERFSLILESASTNQTSMYLCASSNRGYPYEQYFGPGTRLTVT.

This chain uses TRBV9 with TRBJ2-3, with D maybe TRBD1 (6 bases). Trimming took 0 bases from V and 1 from J, leaving 12 bases between them. Germline V gene sequence: CDR1 SGDLS, CDR2 YYNGEE. The CDR3 extends over 16 amino acids. In DNA form, the CDR3 reads TGTGCCAGCAGCGTAGGGTTTGGGGGCCGCACAGATACGCAGTATTTT. Its protein is CASSVGFGGRTDTQYF.

This clone occurred a few times. The chain joins TRBV30 to TRBJ1-5, with D maybe TRBD1 (6 bases). Trimming removed 5 bases from V and 1 base from J, with 15 bases in between. This CDR3 region has 15 residues. The V gene's germline CDR1 is GTSNPN and CDR2 SVGIG (reference sequence). The CDR3 DNA is TGTGCCTGGGATCCCGGGACACTAAGCAATCAGCCCCAGCATTTT. Amino acids: CAWDPGTLSNQPQHF.

This rearrangement joins TRBV28 to TRBJ2-7, with 9 nucleotides matching TRBD1. CDR1 MDHEN and CDR2 SYDVKM come from the germline V gene. V trimming: 2 bases; J trimming: 5 bases; junction bases outside the gene matches: 10. The CDR3 sequence is 16 residues long. The CDR3 sequence is CASSLASGTGFNEQYF. The CDR3 coding sequence is TGTGCCAGCAGTTTAGCCTCCGGGACAGGGTTTAACGAGCAGTACTTC.

V usage is TRBV5-5 and J usage is TRBJ2-1; 11 bases line up with TRBD2. Germline values: CDR1 SGHKS, CDR2 YYEKEE (reference sequence). V trimming: 4 bases; J trimming: 9 bases; junction bases outside the gene matches: 12. CDR3 length: 16 residues. The CDR3 sequence: CASSIHSGRAFGEQFF. For the CDR3, the DNA is TGTGCCAGCAGCATTCATAGCGGGAGGGCCTTCGGTGAGCAGTTCTTC.

The chain uses TRBV27 and TRBJ2-1; TRBD2 aligns across 12 bases. The germline gives CDR1 MNHEY, CDR2 SMNVEV (reference sequence). J lost 2 bases, V lost 2 bases, and 10 bases had no gene match. The CDR3 is made up of 19 amino acids. In DNA form, the CDR3 reads TGTGCCAGCAGTTTAGTCCCTACTAGCGGGAGGCCCGCCTACAATGAGCAGTTCTTC. Translated, it gives CASSLVPTSGRPAYNEQFF.

The chain carries TRBV20-1 and TRBJ2-1; D remains unclear. This CDR3 spans 11 amino acids. Trimming shortened V by 7 bases and J by 4 bases, and 8 bases separated the two germline ends. Germline values: CDR1 DFQATT, CDR2 SNEGSKA (reference sequence). The CDR3 sequence is CSVNSYNEQFF. The CDR3 DNA sequence: TGCAGTGTTAACAGTTACAATGAGCAGTTCTTC.

The chain employs TRBV27 and TRBJ1-2, with unresolved D. This CDR3 is 15 amino acids long. Deletions cut 2 bases from V and 6 bases from J, with 16 bases between. From germline, CDR1 is MNHEY and CDR2 SMNVEV (reference sequence). For the CDR3, the DNA is TGTGCCAGCAGTTTACGGCCGTTGGGTACTCATGGCTACACCTTC. It codes for CASSLRPLGTHGYTF.

V is TRBV18 and J is TRBJ1-3; 8 nucleotides line up with TRBD1. The CDR3 contains 19 residues. Per the germline V gene, CDR1 is KGHSH and CDR2 is LQKENI. V dropped 0 bases and J dropped 0; count of bases not matched to a gene: 10. In DNA, the CDR3 is TGTGCCAGCTCACCACCCCAGGGGGCTAAATCAATCTCTGGAAACACCATATATTTT. Amino acids: CASSPPQGAKSISGNTIYF.

The chain has TRBV5-6 and TRBJ2-1; TRBD1 aligns across 7 bases. The CDR3 sequence is 15 residues long. Germline trimming cut 3 bases from V and 12 bases from J; bases unmatched to any gene: 15. From germline, CDR1 is SGHDT and CDR2 YYEEEE. The CDR3 spells CASSSDRVPIGRQFF. Written as DNA, the CDR3 is TGTGCCAGCAGCTCCGACAGGGTGCCTATCGGTCGGCAGTTCTTC.

This chain connects TRBV27 to TRBJ1-5; D gene ambiguous. CDR1 MNHEY and CDR2 SMNVEV come from the germline V gene (reference sequence). The CDR3 is 16 residues long. Trimming took 5 bases from V and 4 from J, leaving 18 bases between them. The CDR3 DNA sequence: TGTGCCAGCAGTGTCGGGTTCCCCAGACCAAATCAGCCCCAGCATTTT. Translation gives CASSVGFPRPNQPQHF.

The rearrangement links TRBV7-9 to TRBJ2-1; 10 bases align to TRBD1. The V gene's germline CDR1 is SEHNR and CDR2 FQNEAQ (reference sequence). This CDR3 is 18 amino acids long. With 3 bases clipped from V and 5 bases from J, the junction kept 13 bases outside the gene matches. CDR3 protein: CASSFYGQGVLLDNEQFF. CDR3 nucleotide sequence: TGTGCCAGCAGCTTCTACGGACAGGGGGTCCTCTTGGACAATGAGCAGTTCTTC. Supplemented by reference TRBV7-9 and TRBJ2-1, the full variable domain reads DTGVSQNPRHKITKRGQNVTFRCDPISEHNRLYWYRQTLGQGPEFLTYFQNEAQLEKSRLLSDRFSAERPKGSFSTLEIQRTEQGDSAMYLCASSFYGQGVLLDNEQFFGPGTRLTVL.

The chain recombines TRBV6-5 with TRBJ2-7; 7 nucleotides agree with TRBD1. This CDR3 has 15 amino acids. V shed 0 bases, J shed 2 bases, and the junction held 4 bases outside the gene matches. Germline loops: CDR1 MNHEY, CDR2 SVGAGI. CDR3 sequence (DNA): TGTGCCAGCAGTTACTCGACAGGGTTGGCCTACGAGCAGTACTTC. Encoded protein: CASSYSTGLAYEQYF.

This clone was detected a few times. V usage is TRBV2 and J usage is TRBJ2-7, with D perhaps assigned TRBD1 or TRBD2 (5 bases each). Germline-derived CDR1 and CDR2 are SNHLY and FYNNEI. V was shortened by 6 bases and J by 9 bases, with 18 bases between the two germline ends. The length of the CDR3 is 13 residues. For the CDR3, the DNA is TGTGCCAGCAGCCAACCACGAGGGGCTGTGCAGTACTTC. Its translation is CASSQPRGAVQYF. Using reference TRBV2 and TRBJ2-7 for the parts outside the CDR3, the full variable domain is EPEVTQTPSHQVTQMGQEVILRCVPISNHLYFYWYRQILGQKVEFLVSFYNNEISEKSEIFDDQFSVERPDGSNFTLKIRSTKLEDSAMYFCASSQPRGAVQYFGPGTRLTVT.